This T cell receptor (beta chain) was sequenced during a study of Ad26.COV2.S vaccination and SARS-CoV-2 variants. The treatment is: roughly 18 received Ad26.COV2.S at low or high dose, single or two shots; roughly 5 received placebo; per-sample allocation not given. Sampling occurred on day 63 after the first vaccine or placebo injection. The shot given was an Ad26 vector that makes Wuhan-strain SARS-CoV-2 spike. The germline gives CDR1 LGHDT, CDR2 YNNKEL (reference sequence). V lost 4 bases and J lost 15; bases outside the gene matches: 9. This CDR3 has 13 residues. Study-level findings and limits: Vaccine and placebo groups showed comparable non-spike TCR breadth.

The data were produced by immunoSEQ multiplex PCR, yet TCRdb's version contains in-frame clones alone and is incomplete. The repertoire holds roughly 400,000 clones, with roughly 91% as singletons. Concerning this clone: The antigen remains unidentified.

The TCR was taken from a person aged 18-65 years who received the Ad26.COV2.S COVID-19 vaccine or a placebo. The rearrangement links TRBV3-1 (or the pseudogene TRBV3-2) to TRBJ2-1; 10 bases are a match to TRBD1. Sequenced here: peripheral blood, sampled in a trial of Ad26.COV2.S vaccine versus placebo. CDR3 bases: TGTGCCAGCAGCCTGAAAGGGACAGGGGTTCGGTTCTTC. Its protein product is CASSLKGTGVRFF.